The sequence of this T cell receptor beta chain was determined in a study of blood T cell repertoires in COVID-19. Germline CDR1 is SEHNR and CDR2 is FQNEAQ (reference sequence). This CDR3 has 14 amino acids. V dropped 4 bases and J dropped 2 bases, with 11 bases sitting between them. Profiled with immunoSEQ multiplex PCR; TCRdb holds only in-frame clones, not every one. The sample shows 30,000 to 40,000 clones, approximately 95% of them seen only once. The TCR comes from a male donor with active COVID-19. The source material was peripheral blood. The chain combines TRBV7-9 with TRBJ1-2; possible D gene TRBD1, 6 bases. CDR3 sequence (DNA): TGTGCCAGCAGCTCATCAAGGGGGAACTATGGCTACACCTTC. It is translated as CASSSSRGNYGYTF.